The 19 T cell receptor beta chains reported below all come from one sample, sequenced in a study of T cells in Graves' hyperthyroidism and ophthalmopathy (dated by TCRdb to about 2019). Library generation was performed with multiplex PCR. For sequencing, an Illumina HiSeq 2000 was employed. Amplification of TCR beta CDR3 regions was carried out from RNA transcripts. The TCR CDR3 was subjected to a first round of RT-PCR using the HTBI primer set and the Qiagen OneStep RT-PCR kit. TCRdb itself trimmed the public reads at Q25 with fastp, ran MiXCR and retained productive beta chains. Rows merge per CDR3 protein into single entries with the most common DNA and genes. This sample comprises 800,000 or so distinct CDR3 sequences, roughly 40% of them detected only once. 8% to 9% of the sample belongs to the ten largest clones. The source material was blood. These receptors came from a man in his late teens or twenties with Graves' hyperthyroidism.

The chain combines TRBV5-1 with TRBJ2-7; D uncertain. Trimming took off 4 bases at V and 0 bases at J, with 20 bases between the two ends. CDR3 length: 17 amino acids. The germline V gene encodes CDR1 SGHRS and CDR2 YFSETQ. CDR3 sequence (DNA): TGCGCCAGCAGCCTCGGCCGGACGGCCCTTAGCTCCTACGAGCAGTACTTC. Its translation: CASSLGRTALSSYEQYF.

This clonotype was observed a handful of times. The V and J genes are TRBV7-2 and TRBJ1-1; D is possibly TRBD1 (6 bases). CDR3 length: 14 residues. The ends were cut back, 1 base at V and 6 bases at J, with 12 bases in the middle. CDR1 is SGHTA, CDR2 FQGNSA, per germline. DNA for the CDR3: TGTGCCAGCAGCTTAGACAGGGATCTCGCTGAAGCTTTCTTT. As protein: CASSLDRDLAEAFF.

In DNA, the CDR3 is TGTGCCAGCAGCCCCCGACTAGCGCGGTACGAGCAGTACTTC. Amino acid sequence: CASSPRLARYEQYF. The chain combines TRBV7-9 with TRBJ2-7; 8 bases are shared with TRBD2. The junction had 7 bases not matched to a gene; V was cut back by 5 bases and J by 4 bases. Germline loops: CDR1 SEHNR, CDR2 FQNEAQ (reference sequence). The CDR3 length is 14 residues.

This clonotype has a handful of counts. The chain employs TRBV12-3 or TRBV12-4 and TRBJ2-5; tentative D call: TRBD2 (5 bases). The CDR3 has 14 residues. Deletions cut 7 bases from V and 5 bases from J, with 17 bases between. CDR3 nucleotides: TGTGCCAGCACTCCAAGTAGCGAGGAGGAGACCCAGTACTTC. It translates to CASTPSSEEETQYF.

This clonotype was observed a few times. The CDR3 region is CSVDWRAGTDTQYF. The DNA for the CDR3 is TGCAGCGTTGACTGGAGGGCCGGCACAGATACGCAGTATTTT. The chain links TRBV29-1 to TRBJ2-3; the D gene is possibly TRBD2 (6 bases). V lost 3 bases, J lost 1 base, and 11 bases lay in between. Germline V gene data show CDR1 as SQVTM and CDR2 as ANQGSEA. The CDR3 loop spans 14 amino acids.

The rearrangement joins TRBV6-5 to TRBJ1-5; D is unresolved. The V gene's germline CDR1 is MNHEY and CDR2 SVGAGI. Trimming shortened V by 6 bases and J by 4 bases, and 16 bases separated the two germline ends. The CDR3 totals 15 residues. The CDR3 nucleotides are TGTGCCAGCAGCTTACAGACGTTGGGGAATCAGCCCCAGCATTTT. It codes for CASSLQTLGNQPQHF.

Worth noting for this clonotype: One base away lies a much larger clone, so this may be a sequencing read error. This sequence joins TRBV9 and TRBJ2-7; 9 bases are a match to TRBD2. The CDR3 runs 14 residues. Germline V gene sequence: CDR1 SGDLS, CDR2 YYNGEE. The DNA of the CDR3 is TGTGCCAGCGGCGTAGGGCGGGAGGGCCTCGAGCAGTACTTC. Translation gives CASGVGREGLEQYF.

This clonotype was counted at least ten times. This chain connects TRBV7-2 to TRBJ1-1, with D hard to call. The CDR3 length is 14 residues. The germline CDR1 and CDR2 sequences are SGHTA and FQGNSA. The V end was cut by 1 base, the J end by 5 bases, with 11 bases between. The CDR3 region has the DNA TGTGCCAGCAGCTTAGATCCCCCTTGGACTGAAGCTTTCTTT. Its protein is CASSLDPPWTEAFF. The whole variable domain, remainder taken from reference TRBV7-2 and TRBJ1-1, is GAGVSQSPSNKVTEKGKDVELRCDPISGHTALYWYRQSLGQGLEFLIYFQGNSAPDKSGLPSDRFSAERTGGSVSTLTIQRTQQEDSAVYLCASSLDPPWTEAFFGQGTRLTVV.

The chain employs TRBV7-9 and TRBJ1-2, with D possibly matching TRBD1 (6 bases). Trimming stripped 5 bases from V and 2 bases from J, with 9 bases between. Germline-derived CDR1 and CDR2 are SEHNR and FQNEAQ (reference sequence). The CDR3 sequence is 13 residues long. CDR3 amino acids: CASSGQLNYGYTF. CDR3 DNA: TGTGCCAGCAGCGGACAGTTGAACTATGGCTACACCTTC.

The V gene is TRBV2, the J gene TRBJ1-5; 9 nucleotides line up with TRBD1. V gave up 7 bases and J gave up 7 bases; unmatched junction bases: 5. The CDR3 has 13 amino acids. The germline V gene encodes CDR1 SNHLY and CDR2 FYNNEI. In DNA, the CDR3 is TGTGCCAGCAAAGGACAGGGGAGCCAGCCCCAGCATTTT. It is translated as CASKGQGSQPQHF.

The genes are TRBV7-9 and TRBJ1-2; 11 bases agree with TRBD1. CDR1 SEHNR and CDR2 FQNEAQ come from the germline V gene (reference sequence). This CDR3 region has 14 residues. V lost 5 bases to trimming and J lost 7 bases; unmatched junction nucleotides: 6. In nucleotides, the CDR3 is TGTGCCAGCAGCCCGGACAGGGGGCCTTTTGGCTACACCTTC. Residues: CASSPDRGPFGYTF.

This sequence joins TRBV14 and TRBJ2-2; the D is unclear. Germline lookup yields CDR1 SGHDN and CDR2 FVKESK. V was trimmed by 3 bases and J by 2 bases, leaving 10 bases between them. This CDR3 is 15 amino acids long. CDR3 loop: CASSHYLENTGELFF. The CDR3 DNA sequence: TGTGCCAGCAGCCATTATCTAGAAAACACCGGGGAGCTGTTTTTT.

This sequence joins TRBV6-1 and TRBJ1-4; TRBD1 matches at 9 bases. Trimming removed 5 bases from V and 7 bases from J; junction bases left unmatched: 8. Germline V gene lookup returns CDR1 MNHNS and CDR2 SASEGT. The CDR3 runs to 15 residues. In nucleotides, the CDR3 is TGTGCCAGCAGTTCTGAGGGACAGGGCCGTGAAAAACTGTTTTTT. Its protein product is CASSSEGQGREKLFF.

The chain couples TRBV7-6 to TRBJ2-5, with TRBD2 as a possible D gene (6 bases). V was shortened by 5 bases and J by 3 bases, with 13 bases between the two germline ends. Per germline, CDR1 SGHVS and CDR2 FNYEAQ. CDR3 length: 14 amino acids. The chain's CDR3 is CASSRSGGKETQYF. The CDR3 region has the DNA TGTGCCAGCAGCCGTAGCGGCGGGAAAGAGACCCAGTACTTC.

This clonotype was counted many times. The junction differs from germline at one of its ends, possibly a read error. The CDR3 DNA reads as TGCGCCAGCACTGAGGGGGGGGCTAGCCCTTACGAGCAGTACTTC. Its protein product is CASTEGGASPYEQYF. J is TRBJ2-7 and V is TRBV10-2, with D perhaps matching TRBD2 (7 bases). The length of the CDR3 is 15 residues. CDR1 WSHSY and CDR2 SAAADI come from the germline V gene.

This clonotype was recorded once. The CDR3 DNA follows: TGTGCCAGCAGGGCCGGACAGGGGGTCGCAGAGACCCAGTACTTC. The encoded protein is CASRAGQGVAETQYF. The chain has TRBV7-9 and TRBJ2-5; 10 bases map to TRBD1. Per germline, CDR1 SEHNR and CDR2 FQNEAQ (reference sequence). The CDR3 spans 15 residues. J gave up 4 bases and V 6 bases, and 8 bases lay outside the gene matches.

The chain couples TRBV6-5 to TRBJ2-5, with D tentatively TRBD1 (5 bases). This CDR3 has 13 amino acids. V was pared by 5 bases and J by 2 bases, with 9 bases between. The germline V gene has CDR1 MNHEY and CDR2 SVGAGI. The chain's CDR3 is CASSIREQETQYF. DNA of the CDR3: TGTGCCAGCAGTATCAGGGAACAAGAGACCCAGTACTTC.

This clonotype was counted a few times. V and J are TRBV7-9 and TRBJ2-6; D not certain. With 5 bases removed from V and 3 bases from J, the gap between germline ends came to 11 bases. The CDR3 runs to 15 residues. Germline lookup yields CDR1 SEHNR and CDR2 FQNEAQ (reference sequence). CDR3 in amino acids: CASSPREVGANVLTF. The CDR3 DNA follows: TGTGCCAGCAGCCCCCGAGAAGTTGGGGCCAACGTCCTGACTTTC.

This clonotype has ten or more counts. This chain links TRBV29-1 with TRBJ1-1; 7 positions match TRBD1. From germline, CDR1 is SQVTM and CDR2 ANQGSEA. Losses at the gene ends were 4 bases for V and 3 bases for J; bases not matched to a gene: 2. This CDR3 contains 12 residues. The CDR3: CSVVGTDTEAFF. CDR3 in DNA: TGCAGCGTTGTCGGGACAGACACTGAAGCTTTCTTT.